This T cell receptor beta chain stems from a study of naive CD8 T cells in extremely preterm neonates. Germline V gene data show CDR1 as MGHRA and CDR2 as YSYEKL. V lost 2 bases, J lost 2 bases, and 10 bases lay in between. The CDR3 runs 15 residues. Deliveries were elective term cesareans at about 35-41 weeks, with no labor or membrane rupture. The study's findings and limits: Preterm CDR3s were shorter than older groups', with fewer N additions and less trimming.

Turning to this clone: No antigen is known for it.

Sequenced by immunoSEQ multiplex PCR; TCRdb stores in-frame clones only, minus some. The sample lists about 6,100 clones; 98% were seen once. This clonotype was obtained from a newborn in good health. The genes are TRBV4-1 and TRBJ1-5, with a tentative D call TRBD1 (5 bases). The sample was naive CD8+ T cells from cord blood. The CDR3 is CASSQTPGRNQPQHF. The CDR3 nucleotides are TGCGCCAGCAGCCAAACACCAGGGCGCAATCAGCCCCAGCATTTT.